A single sample is the source of the 4 T cell receptor beta chains below, sequenced in a study of T-cell reconstitution after alpha-beta-depleted transplantation in children (dated by TCRdb to 2016 to 2018). Preparation of the library involved PCR. These reads were obtained on an Illumina HiSeq 2500. TCR library preparation used molecular barcoding, with unique molecular identifiers applied to normalize quantification of the TCRbeta repertoire. The public reads were run again by TCRdb, first through fastp at Q25 and then through MiXCR, and only productive beta chains were kept. Duplicate CDR3 protein sequences are folded into a single record with the most common DNA and genes. The sample includes approximately 520,000 distinct CDR3 sequences, with approximately 32% observed a single time. Around 2.3% of the sample rests with the top ten. Sequenced material: PBMCs from the stem cell graft donor, taken from the stem cell graft. The origin of the receptors is a human donor who donated a stem cell graft to a child with aplastic anemia.

V usage is TRBV4-2 and J usage is TRBJ1-2; 10 bases fit TRBD1. V lost 4 bases, J lost 8 bases, and 13 bases stayed unmatched. This CDR3 has 16 residues. The germline CDR1 and CDR2 sequences are LGHNA and YNFKEQ. CDR3 protein: CASSRFPARTGGGYTF. The CDR3 DNA reads as TGTGCCAGCAGCCGATTTCCCGCCAGGACAGGGGGAGGCTACACCTTC.

In this sample, this clonotype turned up a few times. V is TRBV28 and J is TRBJ2-4, with 10 bases lining up with TRBD1. The CDR3 has 15 residues. Trimming at V came to 5 bases and at J to 7 bases, leaving 8 bases not matched to a gene. Germline CDR1 reads MDHEN; CDR2 reads SYDVKM. The DNA of the CDR3 is TGTGCCAGCAGTCCCAGACAGGGGGCGATGAACATTCAGTACTTC. Protein: CASSPRQGAMNIQYF.

This rearrangement joins TRBV11-1 to TRBJ1-3, with D possibly TRBD1 on 5 matching bases. Trimming left V 5 bases short and J 1 base short, with 12 bases between. The CDR3 is made up of 15 amino acids. Germline V gene data show CDR1 as SGHAT and CDR2 as FQDESV (reference sequence). The CDR3 DNA follows: TGTGCCAGCAGCGGAGGAGCAGGGTCTGGAAACACCATATATTTT. This encodes CASSGGAGSGNTIYF.

This clonotype was seen a handful of times. The chain combines TRBV25-1 with TRBJ2-1; the D gene is possibly TRBD2 (5 bases). Germline V gene data show CDR1 as MGHDK and CDR2 as SYGVNS. The CDR3 runs to 15 residues. The V end was cut by 3 bases, the J end by 8 bases, with 17 bases between. CDR3 amino acids: CASSDRVGAPDEQFF. CDR3 sequence (DNA): TGTGCCAGCAGTGATCGGGTGGGAGCTCCGGATGAGCAGTTCTTC.